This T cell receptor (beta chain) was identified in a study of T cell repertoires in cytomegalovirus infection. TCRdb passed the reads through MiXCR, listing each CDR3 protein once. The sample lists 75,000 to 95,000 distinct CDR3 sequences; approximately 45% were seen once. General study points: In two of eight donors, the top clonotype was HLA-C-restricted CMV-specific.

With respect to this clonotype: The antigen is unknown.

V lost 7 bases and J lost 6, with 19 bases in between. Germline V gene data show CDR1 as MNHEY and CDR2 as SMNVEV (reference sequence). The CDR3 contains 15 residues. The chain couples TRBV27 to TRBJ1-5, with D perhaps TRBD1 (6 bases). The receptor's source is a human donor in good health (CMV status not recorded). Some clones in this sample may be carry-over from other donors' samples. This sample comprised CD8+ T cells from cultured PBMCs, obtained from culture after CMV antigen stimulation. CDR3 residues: CASNNGTRGGQPQHF. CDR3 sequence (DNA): TGTGCCAGCAATAACGGGACACGGGGAGGTCAGCCCCAGCATTTT.